This TCR beta chain appears in the sequencing data of a study of T cells expressing NK-cell markers. About the study: Cells sorted as CD3+CD56+NKG2C+, CD3+CD56+NKG2C- and CD3+CD56-NKG2C+ T cells supplied the TCR beta repertoires. General study points: The share of CD8+ T cells held by dominant NKG2C+ clonotypes was about 1.0-8% in about six donors.

This CDR3 contains 17 residues. CDR1 is SQVTM and CDR2 is ANQGSEA in the germline V gene. Points on this clonotype: Its antigen is still unknown.

Beta-chain TCR cDNA was generated via 5'RACE template switching with UMIs. From its re-call of the 5' RACE reads, TCRdb lists each CDR3 protein once, without DNA. This sample's table has approximately 550,000 distinct CDR3 sequences. This chain uses TRBV29-1 with TRBJ2-3; lacking DNA, the TRBD2 call made by TCRdb goes unchecked. The sample was blood T cells: a sorted CD56 or NKG2C T cell subset, CD4+ or CD8+ T cells, or bulk PBMC T cells (not recorded which). The receptor's source is a man younger than 35 in good health. CDR3 sequence: CSVEKGSGRSSTDTQYF.